One T cell receptor beta chain is described in this entry. The germline V and J ends were trimmed by 0 bases and 5 bases, with 9 bases remaining between them. CDR1 is SGDLS and CDR2 is YYNGEE in the germline V gene. CDR3 length: 14 amino acids. This specimen comes from a study of blood T cell repertoires in COVID-19. Study summary: Spain, Italy and the United States supplied samples that represented acute and convalescent COVID-19. T cells, B-cell-depleted T cells, or PBMCs provided the cDNA or gDNA that served as material.

Original processing notes: How many nucleated cells were present was estimated from reference gene primer amplification. The table came from immunoSEQ multiplex PCR; TCRdb's copy has only in-frame clones and leaves some out. Clone size and the V and J calls come from that table; the DNA yielded D and trimming. The sample has about 99,000 clones, roughly 87% seen once. The sequence derives from a human donor in a cohort sampled during active COVID-19. Sequences were obtained from peripheral blood. The chain couples TRBV9 to TRBJ2-1; D perhaps matches TRBD1 (6 bases). The CDR3 loop reads CASSVGQGNNEQFF. For the CDR3, the DNA is TGTGCCAGCAGCGTAGGTCAGGGGAACAATGAGCAGTTCTTC.